Below are 32 T cell receptor beta chains sequenced from a single sample in a study of cytomegalovirus exposure and HLA in healthy donors. Both 60 Vbeta primers and 13 Jbeta primers went into the PCR. TCRdb's table, derived via immunoSEQ multiplex PCR, lists solely in-frame clones and lacks some. The repertoire holds tens of thousands of clones, with under 70% as singletons. Material for sequencing was PBMCs. All receptors come from a man in his sixties in good health and CMV-seropositive.

V is TRBV5-1 and J is TRBJ1-2, with D tentatively TRBD1 (6 bases). V shed 7 bases and J shed 5 bases, with 12 bases lying between them. The CDR3 totals 12 residues. Per germline, CDR1 SGHRS and CDR2 YFSETQ. This chain's CDR3 is CASSQGIYGYTF. CDR3 in DNA: TGCGCCAGCTCCCAGGGGATATATGGCTACACCTTC.

The rearrangement uses TRBV7-2 and TRBJ2-7; 8 bases agree with TRBD1. The CDR3 sequence is 18 residues long. Germline assignment: CDR1 SGHTA and CDR2 FQGNSA. With V trimmed by 4 bases and J by 4 bases, 18 bases remained unmatched. The DNA of the CDR3 is TGTGCCAGCAGCTCTGCGACAGGGGAATGGGGAGTATTTTACGAGCAGTACTTC. Amino acid sequence: CASSSATGEWGVFYEQYF.

The rearrangement joins TRBV28 to TRBJ2-5; TRBD2 matches at 7 bases. V lost 6 bases to trimming and J lost 2 bases; unmatched junction nucleotides: 12. The CDR3 length is 16 residues. In germline, CDR1 is MDHEN, CDR2 SYDVKM. The CDR3 loop is CASSKGGLAVQETQYF. The CDR3 coding sequence is TGTGCCAGCAGCAAGGGAGGGCTAGCGGTTCAAGAGACCCAGTACTTC.

This chain links TRBV7-2 with TRBJ2-5, with unresolved D. The CDR3 consists of 14 residues. Trimming cost V 0 bases and J 5 bases, with 10 bases left between them. Germline assignment: CDR1 SGHTA and CDR2 FQGNSA. CDR3 region: CASSLAQISETQYF. As DNA, the CDR3 is TGTGCCAGCAGCTTAGCGCAGATCAGTGAGACCCAGTACTTC.

There are a few counts of this clone. CDR3 coding DNA: TGTGCCAGCAGCTTAGTGACAGGGGCCCACACCGGGGAGCTGTTTTTT. This encodes CASSLVTGAHTGELFF. The chain joins TRBV11-2 to TRBJ2-2, with 8 bases matching TRBD1. Trimming took 1 base from V and 3 from J; bases not matched to a gene: 4. Per the germline V gene, CDR1 is SGHAT and CDR2 is FQNNGV. This CDR3 is built from 16 residues.

The chain joins TRBV15 to TRBJ1-4; 7 bases line up with TRBD1. The germline V gene encodes CDR1 LNHNV and CDR2 YYDKDF (reference sequence). The CDR3 runs 16 residues. The trim removed 1 base at V and 6 bases at J, leaving 8 bases unmatched. The CDR3 protein is CATSRGRGRGDEKLFF. The CDR3 region has the DNA TGTGCCACCAGCAGAGGAAGGGGCAGGGGGGATGAAAAACTGTTTTTT.

The J gene is TRBJ2-2, the V gene TRBV23-1; TRBD1 agrees at 9 bases. TRBV23-1 is an ORF; its function is uncertain. V was clipped by 0 bases and J by 5 bases; unmatched bases: 16. The CDR3 has 20 residues. The CDR3 DNA is TGCGCCAGCAGTCAATCATTCCTCGAGGGACAGGGAGGGAAAACCGGGGAGCTGTTTTTT. Translation gives CASSQSFLEGQGGKTGELFF.

This clone was picked up a small number of times. J is TRBJ2-2 and V is TRBV7-8, with 8 positions matching TRBD1. The CDR3 runs to 16 residues. The V segment lost 5 bases and the J segment 2 bases; nucleotides outside the gene matches: 7. Germline CDR1 and CDR2: SGHVS and FQNEAQ. The CDR3: CASSPLGQGNTGELFF. In nucleotides, the CDR3 is TGTGCCAGCAGCCCTCTCGGACAGGGAAACACCGGGGAGCTGTTTTTT.

This clone was recorded a few times. The chain employs TRBV7-2 and TRBJ1-1; 10 bases agree with TRBD1. Trimming cost V 5 bases and J 3 bases; bases outside gene matches: 3. This CDR3 spans 14 amino acids. The germline V gene encodes CDR1 SGHTA and CDR2 FQGNSA. Here the CDR3 DNA reads TGTGCCAGCAGCATGGACAGGGGGTACACTGAAGCTTTCTTT. Its protein product is CASSMDRGYTEAFF.

The V and J genes are TRBV7-9 and TRBJ1-2; D uncertain. The V and J ends lost 5 bases and 4 bases respectively, with 14 bases between them. The CDR3 loop spans 14 amino acids. CDR1 and CDR2 from the germline V gene are SEHNR and FQNEAQ (reference sequence). The DNA of the CDR3 is TGTGCCAGCAGCCCCGGGTTTCGGATCTATGGCTACACCTTC. It encodes CASSPGFRIYGYTF.

Only one count was recorded for this clone. J is TRBJ2-1 and V is TRBV27, with D tentatively TRBD2 (6 bases). CDR1 is MNHEY, CDR2 SMNVEV, per germline (reference sequence). The CDR3 extends over 12 amino acids. V gave up 6 bases and J gave up 8 bases, with 11 bases separating them. The CDR3 coding sequence is TGTGCCAGCAGGTCCGGGGGAGATGAGCAGTTCTTC. As protein: CASRSGGDEQFF.

The chain joins TRBV5-1 to TRBJ1-2; TRBD1 matches at 10 bases. V was pared by 4 bases and J by 3 bases, with 6 bases of the junction left unmatched. Germline V CDR1 and CDR2: SGHRS, YFSETQ. The CDR3 runs 15 residues. The CDR3 DNA reads TGCGCCAGCAGCCCGTGGGGGACAGGGGACTATGGCTACACCTTC. This gives the protein CASSPWGTGDYGYTF.

The chain carries TRBV5-1 and TRBJ2-2, with 9 bases identical to TRBD2. J gave up 2 bases and V 2 bases, and 4 bases lay outside the gene matches. The CDR3 sequence is 16 residues long. Germline V gives CDR1 SGHRS, CDR2 YFSETQ. The CDR3 nucleotides read TGCGCCAGCAGCTTAGGGCTAGCGGGAAACACCGGGGAGCTGTTTTTT. This encodes CASSLGLAGNTGELFF.

This clone was observed a handful of times. J is TRBJ2-2 and V is TRBV5-1, with 10 bases fitting TRBD2. The CDR3 length is 17 residues. With 0 bases clipped from V and 6 bases from J, the junction kept 8 bases outside the gene matches. Germline V gives CDR1 SGHRS, CDR2 YFSETQ. This CDR3 reads CASSLGPSGRVSGELFF. DNA of the CDR3: TGCGCCAGCAGCTTGGGTCCTAGCGGGAGAGTTTCCGGGGAGCTGTTTTTT.

The CDR3 loop is CASSLGDSYEQYF. The CDR3 nucleotides read TGTGCCAGCTCACTAGGGGACAGCTACGAGCAGTACTTC. The V gene is TRBV18, the J gene TRBJ2-7; 7 positions agree with TRBD1. Germline CDR1 reads KGHSH; CDR2 reads LQKENI. The CDR3 totals 13 residues. The ends lost 4 bases at V and 3 bases at J; junction bases unmatched: 3.

This clone showed up just a few times. This sequence joins TRBV6-5 and TRBJ1-2; 9 positions agree with TRBD1. Unmatched junction bases numbered 2, after V lost 0 bases and J lost 0 bases. Germline assignment: CDR1 MNHEY and CDR2 SVGAGI. This CDR3 has 16 amino acids. CDR3 sequence reads: CASSYSGQGTNYGYTF. CDR3 sequence (DNA): TGTGCCAGCAGTTACTCCGGACAGGGGACTAACTATGGCTACACCTTC.

This clone turned up a few times. The chain has TRBV19 and TRBJ1-2; D uncertain. With 9 bases removed from V and 8 bases from J, the gap between germline ends came to 19 bases. This CDR3 has 13 residues. Germline-derived CDR1 and CDR2 are LNHDA and SQIVND (reference sequence). This CDR3 reads CASSLMDPGGYTF. In DNA form, the CDR3 reads TGTGCCAGCTCATTAATGGACCCGGGAGGCTACACCTTC.

The J gene is TRBJ2-1, the V gene TRBV4-1; the D is unclear. Germline-derived CDR1 and CDR2 are MGHRA and YSYEKL. V gave up 4 bases and J gave up 5 bases, with 12 bases separating them. CDR3 length: 14 residues. In nucleotides, the CDR3 is TGCGCCAGCAGCCCCAGACTCCGCCACAATGAGCAGTTCTTC. Translation: CASSPRLRHNEQFF.

The chain employs TRBV10-1 and TRBJ2-1; TRBD2 matches at 10 bases. Germline assignment: CDR1 WNHNN and CDR2 SYGVQD (reference sequence). CDR3 size: 14 residues. V lost 6 bases to trimming and J lost 6 bases; unmatched junction nucleotides: 5. The CDR3 loop is CASREGLASNEQFF. CDR3 coding DNA: TGCGCCAGCAGAGAGGGACTAGCGAGCAATGAGCAGTTCTTC.

This clone was observed a handful of times. The CDR3 DNA reads TGTGCCAGTAGTGGGACCCTAGCGGGAGAAACCCAGTACTTC. Translation: CASSGTLAGETQYF. The chain uses TRBV19 and TRBJ2-5, with 10 bases matching TRBD2. The germline CDR1 and CDR2 sequences are LNHDA and SQIVND (reference sequence). The V segment lost 5 bases and the J segment 8 bases; nucleotides outside the gene matches: 8. The CDR3 is 14 residues long.

V usage is TRBV7-2 and J usage is TRBJ1-2, with 9 bases fitting TRBD1. CDR3 length equals 16 residues. The germline gives CDR1 SGHTA, CDR2 FQGNSA. Germline trimming cut 5 bases from V and 1 base from J; bases unmatched to any gene: 8. The CDR3 DNA follows: TGTGCCAGCAGCAAACAACAGGGGGCGGGTAACTATGGCTACACCTTC. As protein: CASSKQQGAGNYGYTF.

This chain uses TRBV29-1 with TRBJ1-2, with 11 bases lining up with TRBD1. This CDR3 is 13 amino acids long. V was clipped by 3 bases and J by 7 bases; unmatched bases: 4. Per the germline V gene, CDR1 is SQVTM and CDR2 is ANQGSEA. The CDR3 region has the DNA TGCAGCGTTGATGGACAGGGGGCGGGTGGCTACACCTTC. It translates to CSVDGQGAGGYTF.

The chain's CDR3 is CASSRGSAAYNEQFF. The CDR3, as DNA: TGTGCCAGCAGTAGAGGGAGTGCTGCGTACAATGAGCAGTTCTTC. The chain couples TRBV27 to TRBJ2-1; a possible D gene is TRBD2 (5 bases). CDR3 length: 15 amino acids. The V and J ends lost 5 bases and 4 bases respectively, with 15 bases between them. CDR1 and CDR2 from the germline V gene are MNHEY and SMNVEV (reference sequence).

The rearrangement links TRBV9 to TRBJ2-3; D unclear. There are 14 residues in the CDR3. The V end was cut by 3 bases, the J end by 2 bases, with 10 bases between. The V gene's germline CDR1 is SGDLS and CDR2 YYNGEE. The CDR3 protein is CASSASELTDTQYF. CDR3 in DNA: TGTGCCAGCAGCGCCTCGGAGCTCACAGATACGCAGTATTTT.

The sample holds a few counts of this clone. The rearrangement links TRBV7-6 to TRBJ1-3, with TRBD1 as a possible D gene (6 bases). With 5 bases removed from V and 4 bases from J, the gap between germline ends came to 21 bases. CDR3 length equals 17 residues. CDR1 is SGHVS and CDR2 is FNYEAQ in the germline V gene. CDR3 nucleotides: TGTGCCAGCAGCCCGTCCGGCGGGGGGCGGTCAGGAAACACCATATATTTT. It is translated as CASSPSGGGRSGNTIYF.

The chain employs TRBV6-5 and TRBJ1-6; D unresolved. The V end was cut by 11 bases, the J end by 0 bases, with 11 bases between. CDR3 length: 14 residues. Germline CDR1 MNHEY, CDR2 SVGAGI. The CDR3 sequence: CAAGASSYNSPLHF. DNA of the CDR3: TGTGCCGCCGGAGCCAGCTCCTATAATTCACCCCTCCACTTT.

This clone was found a few times. The chain carries TRBV2 and TRBJ1-1; D gene uncertain. Germline CDR1 SNHLY, CDR2 FYNNEI. V lost 7 bases to trimming and J lost 1 base, with 7 bases between them. The CDR3 loop spans 12 amino acids. CDR3 sequence (DNA): TGTGCCAGCAAGAACTGGAACACTGAAGCTTTCTTT. Translation: CASKNWNTEAFF.

This clone was counted between two and nine times. This chain uses TRBV7-2 with TRBJ2-7, with TRBD2 matching 12 bases. Germline CDR1 SGHTA, CDR2 FQGNSA. The ends lost 1 base at V and 2 bases at J; junction bases unmatched: 3. The CDR3 extends over 16 amino acids. The CDR3 loop reads CASSLDLAGGPYEQYF. CDR3 nucleotides: TGTGCCAGCAGCTTAGATCTAGCGGGAGGGCCCTACGAGCAGTACTTC.

This chain connects TRBV7-3 to TRBJ2-1; 7 bases agree with TRBD2. Germline CDR1 and CDR2: SGHTA and FQGTGA. Trimming at V came to 4 bases and at J to 9 bases, leaving 3 bases not matched to a gene. This CDR3 contains 12 residues. The CDR3 loop is CASSSLAGEQFF. CDR3 coding DNA: TGTGCCAGCAGCTCCTTAGCGGGTGAGCAGTTCTTC.

The chain couples TRBV11-3 to TRBJ2-1, with D hard to call. Germline V CDR1 and CDR2: SGHNT, YENEEA. This CDR3 spans 15 amino acids. V lost 1 base and J 7 bases, leaving 14 bases between the germline ends. The CDR3 loop is CASSLGAASGNEQFF. CDR3 coding DNA: TGTGCCAGCAGCTTAGGGGCTGCGAGTGGGAATGAGCAGTTCTTC.

The V gene is TRBV5-5, the J gene TRBJ1-1, with TRBD1 matching 8 bases. The CDR3 spans 15 residues. V lost 4 bases, J lost 5 bases, and 10 bases stayed unmatched. From germline, CDR1 is SGHKS and CDR2 YYEKEE (reference sequence). The CDR3 DNA follows: TGTGCCAGCAGCCAAATACAGGGGGTCAGGACTGAAGCTTTCTTT. The encoded protein is CASSQIQGVRTEAFF. The whole variable domain, filled in from reference TRBV5-5 and TRBJ1-1, reads DAGVTQSPTHLIKTRGQQVTLRCSPISGHKSVSWYQQVLGQGPQFIFQYYEKEERGRGNFPDRFSARQFPNYSSELNVNALLLGDSALYLCASSQIQGVRTEAFFGQGTRLTVV.

The chain uses TRBV9 and TRBJ1-2, with 8 bases fitting TRBD1. This CDR3 has 16 amino acids. After removal of 0 bases from V and 7 bases from J, the junction contained 11 bases not matched to a gene. The germline gives CDR1 SGDLS, CDR2 YYNGEE. The DNA of the CDR3 is TGTGCCAGCAGCGTAGTTCCAGGGGGCGCGTCGGGTGGCTACACCTTC. Its protein product is CASSVVPGGASGGYTF.